This T cell receptor beta chain derives from a study of OX40 agonist ivuxolimab in advanced cancers. Per germline, CDR1 WNHNN and CDR2 SYGVQD (reference sequence). The CDR3 length is 13 residues. Trimming took 8 bases from V and 5 from J; bases not matched to a gene: 6. Libraries were prepared by immunoSEQ multiplex PCR; TCRdb keeps only in-frame clonotypes and omits some of them. The repertoire has about 36,000 clones, 70% to 80% of them found once; the top ten carry approximately 17%. The table lists this clone with a few counts. Sample: CD4+ or CD8+ T cells sorted from blood, taken in a trial of the OX40 agonist ivuxolimab. The origin of this receptor is an adult with an advanced solid tumor such as melanoma, head and neck, liver or kidney cancer. The chain combines TRBV10-1 with TRBJ1-1; 9 bases agree with TRBD1. Here the CDR3 reads CASDGQGRTEAFF. The DNA for the CDR3 is TGCGCCAGCGACGGACAGGGGAGAACTGAAGCTTTCTTT.